Shown below are 5 T cell receptor beta chains from a single sample sequenced in a study of post-analysis software for immune sequencing data. Study-level points and caveats: Patients showed TRBV5-6, TRBV5-1 and TRBV20-1 among 4 or 5 TRBV segments more frequent than in controls.

These receptors' targets are unknown. Included in the TCR beta cDNA libraries were unique molecular identifiers. TCRdb reprocessed the PCR reads with MiXCR, giving one entry per CDR3 protein. The table records about 540,000 distinct CDR3 sequences, around 36% of them present only once. The sequenced material came from blood. These receptors came from a girl younger than 18 with multiple sclerosis.

V gene TRBV9 combines with J gene TRBJ2-4; 10 bases are a match to TRBD2. The better agreement between TRBJ2-7 and the DNA end casts doubt on the J call. The CDR3 spans 15 residues. Germline values: CDR1 SGDLS, CDR2 YYNGEE. The CDR3 region has the DNA TGTGCCAGCAGCGTAGCGAGCGGGGGGGCCCACGAGCAGTACTTC. Encoded protein: CASSVASGGAHEQYF.

The chain couples TRBV24-1 to TRBJ1-5; perhaps TRBD1 as D (5 bases). Trimming cost V 4 bases and J 5 bases, with 17 bases left between them. CDR1 is KGHDR and CDR2 is SFDVKD in the germline V gene. CDR3 length: 16 residues. DNA of the CDR3: TGTGCCACCAGTGACCGGGGGGGACGGACCGATCAGCCCCAGCATTTT. Protein product: CATSDRGGRTDQPQHF.

The V gene is TRBV15, the J gene TRBJ2-7; D might be TRBD1 (5 bases). Germline V gives CDR1 LNHNV, CDR2 YYDKDF (reference sequence). V was shortened by 1 base and J by 2 bases, with 15 bases between the two germline ends. The CDR3 consists of 16 residues. CDR3 DNA sequence: TGTGCCACCAGCAGAGGTGGGGCCTCCAGGGCCTACGAGCAGTACTTC. This sequence encodes CATSRGGASRAYEQYF.

This chain connects TRBV7-9 to TRBJ2-2, with D maybe TRBD1 (5 bases). The V gene's germline CDR1 is SEHNR and CDR2 FQNEAQ (reference sequence). This CDR3 has 17 residues. V was clipped by 2 bases and J by 0 bases, with 13 bases between them. The CDR3 loop is CASSLPNRRPNTGELFF. CDR3 sequence (DNA): TGTGCCAGCAGCTTACCAAACAGGAGACCGAACACCGGGGAGCTGTTTTTT.

The chain is built from TRBV20-1 and TRBJ1-1, with 7 bases fitting TRBD1. In germline, CDR1 is DFQATT, CDR2 SNEGSKA (reference sequence). The length of the CDR3 is 13 residues. In nucleotides, the CDR3 is TGCAGAGGGGGCGGGGGAGGTGACACTGAAGCTTTCTTT. Translated, it gives CRGGGGGDTEAFF.